This T cell receptor (beta chain) was recorded in a study of blood T cell repertoires in COVID-19. As for the study in general: Acute and convalescent COVID-19 specimens originated in the United States, Italy and Spain. T cells, B-cell-depleted T cells, or PBMCs supplied cDNA or gDNA.

This CDR3 spans 16 amino acids. Germline CDR1 reads MGHRA; CDR2 reads YSYEKL. Trimming removed 6 bases from V and 6 bases from J; junction bases left unmatched: 13. In the original processing: For nucleated cells, counts were estimated from reference gene primer amplification. The table came from immunoSEQ multiplex PCR; TCRdb's copy has only in-frame clones and leaves some out. D and trimming come from the DNA, and the V and J calls and clone size come from that table. Found here are about 240,000 clones, roughly 83% of them singletons; the top ten hold roughly 10%. This clonotype was sampled from a woman of 80 years or more with acute or convalescent COVID-19. The sequencing sample was made of peripheral blood. The V and J genes are TRBV4-1 and TRBJ1-1, with 10 positions matching TRBD1. CDR3 nucleotides: TGCGCCAGCAGAAAAAGGGACAGGGGTATGGTGGCTGAAGCTTTCTTT. Amino acids: CASRKRDRGMVAEAFF.